This T cell receptor beta chain stems from a study of blood T cell repertoires in COVID-19. Background on the study: COVID-19 samples collected from the United States, Italy and Spain covered acute and convalescent phases.

The CDR3 consists of 16 residues. Trimming removed 6 bases from V and 4 bases from J, with 19 bases in between. Per the germline V gene, CDR1 is MGHDK and CDR2 is SYGVNS. Assignments of participants to cohorts depended upon their own reported clinical history. In the original analysis: Researchers report that nucleated cell counts were estimated from reference gene primer amplification. Measured with immunoSEQ multiplex PCR; TCRdb has only the in-frame clones, and not every one. V and J calls and clone size are given by that table; D and trimming were obtained from the DNA. The sample records 190,000 or so clones, 87% being singletons. This clone occurred a few times.

The V and J genes are TRBV25-1 and TRBJ1-5, with D tentatively TRBD1 (6 bases). Sequenced: PBMCs or T cells enriched from blood (not recorded which). This receptor was taken from a man aged 18 to 30 with acute COVID-19. The CDR3 DNA is TGTGCCAGCAGGCGGCCCGCAGGGGCACAAAATCAGCCCCAGCATTTT. Translated: CASRRPAGAQNQPQHF.